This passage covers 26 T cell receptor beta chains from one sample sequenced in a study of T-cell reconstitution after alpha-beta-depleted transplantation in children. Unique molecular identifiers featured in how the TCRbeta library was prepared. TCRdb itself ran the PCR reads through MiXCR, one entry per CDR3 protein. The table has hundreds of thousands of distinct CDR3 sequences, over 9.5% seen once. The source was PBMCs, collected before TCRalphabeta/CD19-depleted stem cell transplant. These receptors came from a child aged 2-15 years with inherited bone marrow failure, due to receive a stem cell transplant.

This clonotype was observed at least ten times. The CDR3 reads CASSLDSAGSREQYF. The CDR3 DNA reads TGTGCCAGCAGCTTAGATTCTGCAGGGTCTCGGGAGCAGTACTTC. The chain is built from TRBV13 and TRBJ2-7, with a tentative D call TRBD1 (5 bases). The CDR3 has 15 residues. V was trimmed by 1 base and J by 7 bases, leaving 17 bases between them. Germline V gene sequence: CDR1 PRHDT, CDR2 FYEKMQ (reference sequence). The full variable domain, rest sourced from reference TRBV13 and TRBJ2-7, is AAGVIQSPRHLIKEKRETATLKCYPIPRHDTVYWYQQGPGQDPQFLISFYEKMQSDKGSIPDRFSAQQFSDYHSELNMSSLELGDSALYFCASSLDSAGSREQYFGPGTRLTVT.

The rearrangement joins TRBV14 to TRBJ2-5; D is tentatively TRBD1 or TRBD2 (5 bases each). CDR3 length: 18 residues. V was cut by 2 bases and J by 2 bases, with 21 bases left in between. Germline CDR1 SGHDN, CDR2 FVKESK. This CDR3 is CASSQPTWTRGEQETQYF. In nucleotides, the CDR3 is TGTGCCAGCAGCCAACCAACCTGGACTCGAGGGGAACAAGAGACCCAGTACTTC.

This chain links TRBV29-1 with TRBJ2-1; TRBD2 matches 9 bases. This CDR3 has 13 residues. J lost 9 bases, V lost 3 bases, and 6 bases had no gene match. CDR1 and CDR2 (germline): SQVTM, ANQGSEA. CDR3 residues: CSVERLAGREQFF. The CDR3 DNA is TGCAGCGTTGAGAGGCTAGCGGGACGTGAGCAGTTCTTC.

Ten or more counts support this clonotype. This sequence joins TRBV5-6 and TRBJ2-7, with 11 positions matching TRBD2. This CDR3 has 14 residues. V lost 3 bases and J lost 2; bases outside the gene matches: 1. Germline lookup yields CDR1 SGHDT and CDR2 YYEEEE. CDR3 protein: CASSSSGGPYEQYF. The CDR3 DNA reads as TGTGCCAGCAGCTCTAGCGGGGGGCCCTACGAGCAGTACTTC.

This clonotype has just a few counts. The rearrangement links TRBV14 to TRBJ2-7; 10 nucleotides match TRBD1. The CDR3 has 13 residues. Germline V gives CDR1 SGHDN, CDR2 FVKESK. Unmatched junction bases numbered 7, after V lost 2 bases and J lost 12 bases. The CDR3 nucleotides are TGTGCCAGCAGCCAACCCGACAGGGGGCGGCCGTACTTC. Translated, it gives CASSQPDRGRPYF.

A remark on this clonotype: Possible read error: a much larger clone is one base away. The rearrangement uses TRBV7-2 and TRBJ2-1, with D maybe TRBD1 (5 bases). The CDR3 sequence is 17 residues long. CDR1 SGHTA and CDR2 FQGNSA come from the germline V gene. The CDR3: CASSLRQLGWVVNEQIF. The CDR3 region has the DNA TGTGCCAGCAGCCTAAGACAGCTCGGCTGGGTAGTCAATGAGCAGATCTTC.

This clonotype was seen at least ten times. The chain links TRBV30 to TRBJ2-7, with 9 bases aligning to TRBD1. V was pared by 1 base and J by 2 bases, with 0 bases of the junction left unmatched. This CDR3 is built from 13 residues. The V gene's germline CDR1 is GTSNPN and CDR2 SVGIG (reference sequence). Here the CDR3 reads CAWSGDRAYEQYF. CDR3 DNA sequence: TGTGCCTGGAGTGGGGACAGGGCCTACGAGCAGTACTTC.

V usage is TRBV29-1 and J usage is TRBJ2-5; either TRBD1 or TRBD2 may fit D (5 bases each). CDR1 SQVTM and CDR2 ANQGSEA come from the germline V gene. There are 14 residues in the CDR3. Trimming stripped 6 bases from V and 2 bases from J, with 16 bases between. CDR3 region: CSVIRNRRQETQYF. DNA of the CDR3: TGCAGCGTAATCCGGAACAGGAGGCAAGAGACCCAGTACTTC.

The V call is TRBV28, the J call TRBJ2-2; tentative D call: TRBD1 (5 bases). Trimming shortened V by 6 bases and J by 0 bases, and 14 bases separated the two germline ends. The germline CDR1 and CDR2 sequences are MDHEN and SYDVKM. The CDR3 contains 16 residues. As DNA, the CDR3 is TGTGCCAGCAGCCTACCTACAGGATCGAACACCGGGGAGCTGTTTTTT. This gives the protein CASSLPTGSNTGELFF.

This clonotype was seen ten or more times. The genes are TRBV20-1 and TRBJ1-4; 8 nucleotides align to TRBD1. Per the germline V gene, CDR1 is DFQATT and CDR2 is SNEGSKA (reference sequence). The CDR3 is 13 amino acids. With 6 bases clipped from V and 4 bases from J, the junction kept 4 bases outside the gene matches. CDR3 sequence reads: CSANRGVNEKLFF. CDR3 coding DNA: TGCAGTGCCAACAGGGGGGTTAATGAAAAACTGTTTTTT.

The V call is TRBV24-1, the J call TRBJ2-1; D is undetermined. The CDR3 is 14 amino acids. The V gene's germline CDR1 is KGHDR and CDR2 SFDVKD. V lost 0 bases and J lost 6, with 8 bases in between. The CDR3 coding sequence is TGTGCCACCAGTGATTTGTTCCGGAGCAATGAGCAGTTCTTC. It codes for CATSDLFRSNEQFF.

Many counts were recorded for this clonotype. The DNA for the CDR3 is TGTGCCAGCAGCTTAGGAGTTAGCGGGAGATTCAATGAGCAGTTCTTC. Its translation: CASSLGVSGRFNEQFF. The chain uses TRBV11-2 and TRBJ2-1; 9 positions agree with TRBD2. Unmatched junction bases numbered 7, after V lost 1 base and J lost 6 bases. The CDR3 has 16 amino acids. CDR1 is SGHAT, CDR2 FQNNGV, per germline.

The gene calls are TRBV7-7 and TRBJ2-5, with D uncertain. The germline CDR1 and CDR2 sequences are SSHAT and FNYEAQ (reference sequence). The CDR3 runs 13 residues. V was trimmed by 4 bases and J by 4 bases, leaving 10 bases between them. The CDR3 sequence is CASSSGRLETQYF. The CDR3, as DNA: TGTGCCAGCAGCTCAGGACGGCTAGAGACCCAGTACTTC.

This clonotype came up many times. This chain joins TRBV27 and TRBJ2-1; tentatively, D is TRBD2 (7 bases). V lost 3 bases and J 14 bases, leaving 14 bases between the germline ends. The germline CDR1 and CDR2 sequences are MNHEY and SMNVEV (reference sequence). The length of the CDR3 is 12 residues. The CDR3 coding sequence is TGTGCCAGCAGTTTGGGGGGGCGCGAAAAGTTCTTC. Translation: CASSLGGREKFF.

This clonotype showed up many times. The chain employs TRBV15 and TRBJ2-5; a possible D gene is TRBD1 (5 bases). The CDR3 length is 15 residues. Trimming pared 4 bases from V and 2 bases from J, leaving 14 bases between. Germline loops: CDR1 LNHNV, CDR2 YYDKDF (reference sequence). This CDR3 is CATSKGLPSQETQYF. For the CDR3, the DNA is TGTGCCACCAGCAAGGGGCTGCCATCACAAGAGACCCAGTACTTC. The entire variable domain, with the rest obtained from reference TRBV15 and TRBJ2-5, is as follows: DAMVIQNPRYQVTQFGKPVTLSCSQTLNHNVMYWYQQKSSQAPKLLFHYYDKDFNNEADTPDNFQSRRPNTSFCFLDIRSPGLGDTAMYLCATSKGLPSQETQYFGPGTRLLVL.

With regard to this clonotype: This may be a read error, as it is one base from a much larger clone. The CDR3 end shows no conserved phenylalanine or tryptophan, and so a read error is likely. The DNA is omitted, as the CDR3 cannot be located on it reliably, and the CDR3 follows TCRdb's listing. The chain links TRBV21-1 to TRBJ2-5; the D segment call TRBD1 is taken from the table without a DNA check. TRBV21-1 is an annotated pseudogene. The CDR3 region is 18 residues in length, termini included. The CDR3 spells CASSRGKKQESYQETQYL.

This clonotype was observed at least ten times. The CDR3: CASSKNSGRGNEQFF. The CDR3 region has the DNA TGTGCCAGCAGCAAAAATAGCGGGAGGGGAAATGAGCAGTTCTTC. The chain has TRBV13 and TRBJ2-1, with 11 bases fitting TRBD2. There are 15 residues in the CDR3. Germline CDR1 reads PRHDT; CDR2 reads FYEKMQ (reference sequence). V was pared by 5 bases and J by 7 bases, with 7 bases of the junction left unmatched. The entire variable domain, with the rest obtained from reference TRBV13 and TRBJ2-1, is as follows: AAGVIQSPRHLIKEKRETATLKCYPIPRHDTVYWYQQGPGQDPQFLISFYEKMQSDKGSIPDRFSAQQFSDYHSELNMSSLELGDSALYFCASSKNSGRGNEQFFGPGTRLTVL.

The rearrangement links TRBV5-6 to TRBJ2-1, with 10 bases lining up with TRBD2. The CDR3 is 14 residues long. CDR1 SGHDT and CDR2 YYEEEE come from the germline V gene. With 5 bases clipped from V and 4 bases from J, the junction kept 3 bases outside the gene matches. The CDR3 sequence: CASRGTSAYNEQFF. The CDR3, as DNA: TGTGCCAGCAGAGGGACTAGCGCATACAATGAGCAGTTCTTC.

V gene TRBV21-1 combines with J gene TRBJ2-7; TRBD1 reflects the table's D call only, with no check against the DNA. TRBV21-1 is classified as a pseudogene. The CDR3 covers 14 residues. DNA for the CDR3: TGTGCCAGCAGCACCGGGAAGGGGTCCTACGAGCAGTACTTC. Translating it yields CASSTGKGSYEQYF.

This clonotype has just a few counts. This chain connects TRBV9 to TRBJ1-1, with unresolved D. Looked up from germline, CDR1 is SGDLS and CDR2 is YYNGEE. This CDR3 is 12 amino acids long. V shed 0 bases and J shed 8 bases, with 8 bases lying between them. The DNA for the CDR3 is TGTGCCAGCAGCGTAGTCGGCAGGGAAGCTTTCTTT. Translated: CASSVVGREAFF.

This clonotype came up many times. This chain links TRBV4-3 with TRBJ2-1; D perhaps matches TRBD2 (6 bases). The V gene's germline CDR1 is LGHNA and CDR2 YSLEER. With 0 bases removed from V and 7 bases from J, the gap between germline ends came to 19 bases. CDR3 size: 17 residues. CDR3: CASSQDPGVAGRNEQFF. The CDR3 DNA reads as TGCGCCAGCAGCCAAGATCCGGGAGTCGCAGGGAGGAATGAGCAGTTCTTC.

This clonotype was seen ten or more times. CDR3 region: CSARGYRGTYNEQFF. For the CDR3, the DNA is TGCAGTGCTAGAGGCTACAGGGGAACATACAATGAGCAGTTCTTC. The chain employs TRBV20-1 and TRBJ2-1; the match to TRBD1 covers 7 bases. The germline V gene encodes CDR1 DFQATT and CDR2 SNEGSKA (reference sequence). The length of the CDR3 is 15 residues. The V segment lost 1 base and the J segment 4 bases; nucleotides outside the gene matches: 7.

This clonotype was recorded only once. The DNA of the CDR3 is TGCGCCAGCAGCTTGTTCGGCCCACCCAATGAGCAGTTCTTC. Its translation: CASSLFGPPNEQFF. The J gene is TRBJ2-1, the V gene TRBV5-1, with unresolved D. Trimming took 1 base from V and 6 from J, leaving 11 bases between them. This CDR3 has 14 residues. The germline V gene encodes CDR1 SGHRS and CDR2 YFSETQ.

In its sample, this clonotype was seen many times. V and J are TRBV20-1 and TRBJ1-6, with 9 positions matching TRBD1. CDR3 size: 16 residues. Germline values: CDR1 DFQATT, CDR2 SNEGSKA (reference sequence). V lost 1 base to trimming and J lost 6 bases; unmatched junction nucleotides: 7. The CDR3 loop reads CSARATGQGTNSPLHF. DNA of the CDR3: TGCAGTGCTAGAGCAACGGGACAGGGTACTAATTCACCCCTCCACTTT.

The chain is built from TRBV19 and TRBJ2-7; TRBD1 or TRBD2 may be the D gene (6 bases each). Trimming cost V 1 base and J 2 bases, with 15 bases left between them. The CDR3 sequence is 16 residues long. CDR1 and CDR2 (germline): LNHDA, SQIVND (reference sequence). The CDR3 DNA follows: TGTGCCAGTAGTATAGGGGGGGCAGGTTTCACCTACGAGCAGTACTTC. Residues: CASSIGGAGFTYEQYF. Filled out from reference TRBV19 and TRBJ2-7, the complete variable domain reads DGGITQSPKYLFRKEGQNVTLSCEQNLNHDAMYWYRQDPGQGLRLIYYSQIVNDFQKGDIAEGYSVSREKKESFPLTVTSAQKNPTAFYLCASSIGGAGFTYEQYFGPGTRLTVT.

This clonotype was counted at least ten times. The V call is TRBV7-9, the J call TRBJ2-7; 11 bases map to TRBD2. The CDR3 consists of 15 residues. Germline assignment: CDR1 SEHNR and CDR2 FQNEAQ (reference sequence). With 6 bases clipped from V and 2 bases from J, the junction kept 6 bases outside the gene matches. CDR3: CASSYLAGGPYEQYF. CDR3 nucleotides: TGTGCCAGCAGTTACCTAGCGGGAGGCCCCTACGAGCAGTACTTC.